Reported below is one TCR beta chain. This sample is drawn from a study of blood T cell repertoires in COVID-19. Sequencing used immunoSEQ multiplex PCR; TCRdb keeps in-frame clones, though not all of them. The top ten clones hold roughly 15% of a sample with tens of thousands of clones, around 82% of them seen once. Germline V gives CDR1 SGHAT, CDR2 FQDESV (reference sequence). The V end was cut by 8 bases, the J end by 5 bases, with 21 bases between. The CDR3 spans 15 residues. Sequencing was performed on peripheral blood. The chain uses TRBV11-1 and TRBJ1-1; D remains ambiguous. The source of this sequence is a man in his 60s with COVID-19, enrolled during active disease. CDR3 DNA: TGTGCCAGCGGAGCCCCTAACACTGAAGCGACTGAAGCTTTCTTT. It yields the protein CASGAPNTEATEAFF.